This note documents a single T cell receptor (beta chain) sequence. Its antigen remains undetermined. No much larger clone is present one base from it, and per-base qualities are unavailable. The sample comes from a study of brain T cells in children with intractable seizures (dated by TCRdb to 2020 to 2023). With respect to the entire study: Resected brain tissue from about 50 pediatric epilepsy surgery cases was initially screened for immune gene transcripts with a NanoString immunology panel. Of the roughly 12 selected surgery cases, pre-surgery blood was also sequenced for eight, so four had brain tissue only. Results and caveats for the whole study, not just this receptor: Viral specificity was inferred solely from CDR3 sequence similarity, and the HCMV serostatus of the patients was not known. Because sequencing depth was different between pre-surgery and post-surgery blood, clones absent from the pre-surgery sample may reflect undersampling.

The immunoSEQ assay was used to generate TCR beta chain sequences from genomic DNA. Concerning the study's data processing: CDR3 sequences not starting with the conserved framework cysteine at position 104 were manually removed. To get clonality, the normalized Shannon's Diversity Index was subtracted from one, giving values from 0 (maximal diversity) to 1 (oligoclonal). To check whether a given CDR3 had different frequencies in two samples, for example brain versus blood, chi-squared comparison-of-proportions tests were used. Public clonotypes were identified through searches of immuneACCESS, and similarity to known antiviral clonotypes was evaluated with the VDJdb browser. This is the immuneACCESS table as TCRdb keeps it, with only in-frame sequences that have V and J called. A part of the clones is gone; compared with another copy, unresolved V genes explain less than half, and the rest is unexplained. The V and J calls and the clone size are those of that table, but D and trimming were determined from the DNA. This sample holds about 20,000 clones; approximately 94% were observed only once. The ten largest clones represent under 6.5% of the sample.

The CDR3 holds 14 amino acids from the cysteine to the phenylalanine. The read is trimmed to its CDR3 DNA, 42 bases read in frame from base 1. According to the germline V gene (reference sequence), CDR1 reads MNHEY and CDR2 reads SMNVEV. Ends trimmed: V by 4 bases, J by 5 bases; bases unmatched to a gene: 7. In light of the paper, this sample's time point label describes: resected brain tissue, or blood drawn just prior to surgery. Surgery cases with the highest brain T cell transcript signatures were selected for TCR beta chain sequencing of brain tissue and, where available, blood. Patients had been treated with at least one anti-epileptic drug before surgery. The TCR-sequenced patients were children whose drug-resistant epilepsy was caused by tuberous sclerosis complex, focal cortical dysplasia, Rasmussen encephalitis or hemimegalencephaly. Blood was drawn right before the epilepsy surgery. The Monarch genomic DNA purification kit was used to extract bulk genomic DNA from unsorted brain tissue and whole blood.

The TCR originated in a boy aged 10-17 years with focal cortical dysplasia and intractable seizures. Sequences were derived from peripheral blood, sampled at surgery. The sequence joins TRBV27 to TRBJ2-5, and 7 bases in between align with TRBD1. The nucleotides read TGTGCCAGCAGTTCCGACAGGGTCCAGGAGACCCAGTACTTC. This codes for CASSSDRVQETQYF.